This T cell receptor beta chain was identified during a study of identical twins. General observations from the study: Monozygotic twin pairs showed more out-of-frame TCR alpha sharing than models estimated.

Looked up from germline, CDR1 is SGHRS and CDR2 is YFSETQ. V lost 2 bases and J 0 bases, leaving 12 bases between the germline ends. This CDR3 spans 15 amino acids. In this sample, this clonotype turned up a few times. Its antigen is undetermined. A universal primer binding site was introduced by template switching. The final cDNA contained unique molecular identifiers. TCRdb reprocessed the 5' RACE reads with MiXCR, giving one entry per CDR3 protein. The sample holds some 1,600,000 distinct CDR3 sequences, less than 35% seen once. The chain carries TRBV5-1 and TRBJ2-7; no clear D. The receptor's source is a newborn girl in good health. The sample comprised cord blood. The CDR3 DNA reads TGCGCCAGCAGCTTTCTCCTGCAGCCCTCCTACGAGCAGTACTTC. Its protein product is CASSFLLQPSYEQYF.